One sample yielded the 27 T cell receptor beta chains listed below, sequenced in a study of tumor and adjacent non-tumor tissue in lung cancer. The template was RNA from unsorted bulk tissue. Distant lung tissue was collected more than 3 cm away from the tumor edge. Three rounds of nested PCR, following a modified ARM-PCR protocol, produced the TCRbeta library. TCRdb passed the multiplex PCR reads through MiXCR, listing each CDR3 protein once. The sample lists 90,000 to 100,000 distinct CDR3 sequences, around three quarters occurring once. Source material: distant non-tumor lung tissue. The receptors stem from a man aged 55-75 years with small cell lung cancer.

As concerns this clonotype: Sequence at one end of the junction differs from germline and may be a read error. The chain has TRBV12-3 or TRBV12-4 and TRBJ2-1, with D perhaps TRBD2 (6 bases). The CDR3 sequence is 13 residues long. The chain's CDR3 is CAISFGRDNEQFF. CDR3 DNA sequence: TGTGCCATCAGTTTCGGGAGAGACAATGAGCAGTTCTTC.

In the case of this clonotype: At one boundary the junction diverges from the germline segment, which might be a read error. The chain joins TRBV6-5 to TRBJ2-1, with D possibly matching TRBD2 (6 bases). CDR1 is MNHEY, CDR2 SVGAGI, per germline. There are 15 residues in the CDR3. CDR3 in DNA: TGTGCCAGTAGTTACGGAGGGACGCACTACAATGAGCAGTTCTTC. Its translation: CASSYGGTHYNEQFF.

The V gene is TRBV11-2, the J gene TRBJ2-7; D may be TRBD1 (6 bases). V was shortened by 3 bases and J by 10 bases, with 19 bases between the two germline ends. Germline CDR1 SGHAT, CDR2 FQNNGV. The CDR3 has 14 residues. The DNA for the CDR3 is TGTGCCAGCAGCTTGAACCAGGGGCCTTACGTACAGTACGTC. It translates to CASSLNQGPYVQYV.

The rearrangement links TRBV6-2 or TRBV6-3 to TRBJ1-5, with 9 bases that match TRBD1. The germline CDR1 and CDR2 sequences are MNHEY and SVGEGT. This CDR3 contains 14 residues. The CDR3 DNA reads TGTTTCACTGCTGCGGGACAGGGTAACCAGCCCCAGCATTTT. This sequence encodes CFTAAGQGNQPQHF.

The sample holds many counts of this clonotype. V is TRBV6-6 and J is TRBJ2-7; D not resolved. The V gene's germline CDR1 is MNHNY and CDR2 SVGAGI (reference sequence). This CDR3 has 14 amino acids. V shed 2 bases and J shed 3 bases, with 11 bases lying between them. The CDR3 protein is CASSYEKGFYEQYV. The CDR3 DNA reads as TGTGCCAGCAGTTACGAGAAGGGCTTCTACGAGCAGTACGTC.

With regard to this clonotype: The junction differs from germline at one of its ends, possibly a read error. In nucleotides, the CDR3 is TGTGCCAGCAGTCGTGGTGAGACGGGACTAGCGGGTCGCACCGGGGAGCTGTTCTTT. Encoded protein: CASSRGETGLAGRTGELFF. The rearrangement joins TRBV11-3 to TRBJ2-2; 12 nucleotides match TRBD2. This CDR3 contains 19 residues. Germline CDR1 and CDR2: SGHNT and YENEEA. The variable domain in full, completed from reference TRBV11-3 and TRBJ2-2, reads EAGVVQSPRYKIIEKKQPVAFWCNPISGHNTLYWYLQNLGQGPELLIRYENEEAVDDSQLPKDRFSAERLKGVDSTLKIQPAELGDSAVYLCASSRGETGLAGRTGELFFGEGSRLTVL.

A word on this clonotype: A junction boundary mismatches the germline segment, possibly from a read error. The chain recombines TRBV5-4 with TRBJ2-2; D is uncertain. Germline V CDR1 and CDR2: SGHNT, YYREEE (reference sequence). The CDR3 is made up of 14 amino acids. CDR3 coding DNA: TGTGCTAGTAGCTCCGTCGCGAACACCGAGGAGCTGTTTTTT. Amino acids: CASSSVANTEELFF. The full variable domain, rest sourced from reference TRBV5-4 and TRBJ2-2, is ETGVTQSPTHLIKTRGQQVTLRCSSQSGHNTVSWYQQALGQGPQFIFQYYREEENGRGNFPPRFSGLQFPNYSSELNVNALELDDSALYLCASSSVANTEELFFGEGSRLTVL.

To note about this clonotype: A junction end diverges from the germline sequence, so it may reflect a read error. The chain has TRBV12-3 or TRBV12-4 and TRBJ2-3, with 8 bases aligning to TRBD2. This CDR3 has 16 amino acids. The CDR3 DNA reads as TGTGTCAGCAGAGAACTAGCGGAAATCGGCACAGATACGCAGTATTTT. Translation: CVSRELAEIGTDTQYF.

As concerns this clonotype: The junction does not match germline at one end; this may be a read error. The rearrangement joins TRBV4-1 to TRBJ2-1; D ambiguous. Germline CDR1 MGHRA, CDR2 YSYEKL. The CDR3 sequence is 18 residues long. The CDR3, as DNA: TGCGCCAGCAGCCAAGATCTAATGGGTCTGAGCTCATACATTGAGCAGTTCTTC. Amino acid sequence: CASSQDLMGLSSYIEQFF.

As to this clonotype: Sequence at one end of the junction differs from germline and may be a read error. V usage is TRBV20-1 and J usage is TRBJ2-3, with 10 positions matching TRBD2. CDR1 DFQATT and CDR2 SNEGSKA come from the germline V gene (reference sequence). The CDR3 spans 14 residues. CDR3 amino acids: CSAWTSGFTDTLYF. The CDR3 bases are TGTAGTGCGTGGACTAGCGGATTCACAGATACGCTGTATTTT.

The CDR3 coding sequence is TGTGCCTGGAGCGAGAAGACGGCAGAGACCCAGTACTTC. Residues: CAWSEKTAETQYF. V gene TRBV30 combines with J gene TRBJ2-5; D unresolved. The CDR3 consists of 13 residues. The germline CDR1 and CDR2 sequences are GTSNPN and SVGIG (reference sequence). V was pared by 3 bases and J by 4 bases, with 12 bases between. Full variable domain (remainder filled in from reference TRBV30 and TRBJ2-5): SQTIHQWPATLVQPVGSPLSLECTVEGTSNPNLYWYRQAAGRGLQLLFYSVGIGQISSEVPQNLSASRPQDRQFILSSKKLLLSDSGFYLCAWSEKTAETQYFGPGTRLLVL.

Turning to this clonotype: The junction departs from germline at one end; a sequencing error may be responsible. V and J are TRBV30 and TRBJ2-1; D not resolved. CDR1 and CDR2 (germline): GTSNPN, SVGIG (reference sequence). The CDR3 covers 12 residues. CDR3 coding DNA: TGTGCCTGGTCTCCAAATTACAATGAACAGTTCTTC. As protein: CAWSPNYNEQFF.

A remark on this clonotype: Its ends do not fully match the called genes, so a read error is possible. The genes are TRBV10-3 and TRBJ2-1; 7 nucleotides agree with TRBD2. CDR1 ENHRY and CDR2 SYGVKD come from the germline V gene. This CDR3 region has 13 residues. The CDR3 region has the DNA TGTGCCATTAGTGAGGGAGGGCTGAATGAGCGGTTCTTC. It translates to CAISEGGLNERFF.

This clonotype was seen many times. The chain combines TRBV28 with TRBJ2-2; D perhaps matches TRBD1 (6 bases). CDR1 and CDR2 (germline): MDHEN, SYDVKM. The V end was cut by 6 bases, the J end by 3 bases, with 20 bases between. The CDR3 is 17 residues long. CDR3 residues: CASRNPHRDTDTGELFF. As DNA, the CDR3 is TGTGCCAGCAGAAACCCCCACCGGGACACCGACACCGGGGAGCTGTTTTTT.

J is TRBJ2-5 and V is TRBV29-1; D is perhaps TRBD1 (6 bases). Trimming stripped 7 bases from V and 11 bases from J, with 20 bases between. This CDR3 comprises 12 residues. The V gene's germline CDR1 is SQVTM and CDR2 ANQGSEA. CDR3 region: CSAVQGYNDQYF. CDR3 coding DNA: TGCAGCGCCGTACAGGGATACAATGATCAGTACTTC.

The sample holds many counts of this clonotype. The chain is built from TRBV12-3 or TRBV12-4 and TRBJ1-1; D is perhaps TRBD1 (5 bases). Trimming pared 7 bases from V and 4 bases from J, leaving 10 bases between. CDR3 length: 12 residues. The CDR3 region is CASTWGSTEAFF. The CDR3 DNA reads TGTGCCAGCACCTGGGGGTCCACTGAAGCTTTCTTT.

For this clonotype: This CDR3 fails to terminate in the conserved phenylalanine or tryptophan, so it likely reflects a read error. This chain connects TRBV10-2 to TRBJ2-1, with D hard to call. The CDR3 consists of 13 residues. Germline values: CDR1 WSHSY, CDR2 SAAADI. The CDR3 DNA follows: TGCTCCAGCTGCGAGACTGGCCAGGCTGATCAGTTCTCC. Translating it yields CSSCETGQADQFS.

This clonotype was observed once. It is likely a read error, because the conserved phenylalanine at the end of the CDR3 is missing. The CDR3 coding sequence is TGTGCCAACAGTTCGGGACTAGCGGGAACTAATGAGCAGTTCTTA. It encodes CANSSGLAGTNEQFL. The chain couples TRBV12-3 or TRBV12-4 to TRBJ2-1, with 13 nucleotides matching TRBD2. The CDR3 loop spans 15 amino acids.

This clonotype has just one count. This chain joins TRBV2 and TRBJ2-3, with 9 nucleotides matching TRBD2. Unmatched junction bases numbered 17, after V lost 7 bases and J lost 0 bases. The V gene's germline CDR1 is SNHLY and CDR2 FYNNEI. CDR3 length equals 19 residues. The CDR3 DNA sequence: TGTGCCAGCACTAGAGGGGTAGCGGGAGAGGCCTATAGCACAGATACGCAGTATTTT. Translating gives CASTRGVAGEAYSTDTQYF.

Comments on this clonotype: A much larger clone differs from this one at a single base, so this may be a read error. The gene calls are TRBV20-1 and TRBJ2-5; no firm D call. The CDR3 runs to 13 residues. The V gene's germline CDR1 is DFQATT and CDR2 SNEGSKA (reference sequence). The CDR3 DNA follows: TGCAGTGCTAGAATCGAAGGGTCGGAGACCCAGTGCTTC. Its translation: CSARIEGSETQCF.

Notes on this clonotype: A junction end diverges from the germline sequence, so it may reflect a read error. The chain couples TRBV24-1 to TRBJ1-1, with D hard to call. Germline values: CDR1 KGHDR, CDR2 SFDVKD. CDR3 length equals 12 residues. CDR3 amino acids: CATSDGSTEVFF. DNA of the CDR3: TGTGCCACCAGTGATGGGAGTACTGAAGTTTTCTTT.

This clonotype was seen a single time. The chain combines TRBV20-1 with TRBJ1-5; tentative D call: TRBD1 (6 bases). The CDR3 loop spans 14 amino acids. Trimming pared 6 bases from V and 4 bases from J, leaving 16 bases between. Germline CDR1 DFQATT, CDR2 SNEGSKA (reference sequence). As DNA, the CDR3 is TGCAGTGCCAAAGCGGCAGGGGTGAATCAGCCCCAGCATTTT. Translation: CSAKAAGVNQPQHF.

Concerning this clonotype: One junction end does not reproduce the germline sequence, and a read error may be involved. CDR3 loop: CASSLGQRETQYF. DNA for the CDR3: TGTGCCAGCAGCTTGGGACAGCGAGAGACCCAGTATTTC. The J gene is TRBJ2-5, the V gene TRBV13; 7 bases are a match to TRBD1. Germline-derived CDR1 and CDR2 are PRHDT and FYEKMQ (reference sequence). The CDR3 extends over 13 amino acids.

This clonotype was counted only a few times. The V gene is TRBV20-1, the J gene TRBJ2-1; D is possibly TRBD2 (5 bases). V was shortened by 3 bases and J by 8 bases, with 17 bases between the two germline ends. CDR3 length: 14 residues. In germline, CDR1 is DFQATT, CDR2 SNEGSKA (reference sequence). CDR3 sequence reads: CSASGASRSYEQFF. In DNA form, the CDR3 reads TGCAGTGCTAGTGGAGCTAGCAGGAGTTATGAGCAGTTCTTC.

To note about this clonotype: Germline and junction disagree at one end, which may indicate a read error. V gene TRBV5-5 combines with J gene TRBJ2-3; tentative D call: TRBD1 (5 bases). This CDR3 comprises 13 residues. Germline V CDR1 and CDR2: SGHKS, YYEKEE (reference sequence). CDR3 in amino acids: CPSIREIADTQYF. CDR3 in DNA: TGTCCCAGTATCAGGGAAATCGCAGATACGCAGTATTTT.

The chain has TRBV7-9 and TRBJ1-1; possible D gene TRBD1, 5 bases. Germline values: CDR1 SEHNR, CDR2 FQNEAQ (reference sequence). V dropped 7 bases and J dropped 8 bases, with 23 bases sitting between them. The CDR3 sequence is 15 residues long. The CDR3 sequence: CASNIRDGRFLEAFF. In DNA form, the CDR3 reads TGTGCCAGCAACATACGGGACGGGAGGTTTCTCGAAGCTTTCTTT.

Regarding this clonotype: Relative to the germline gene, one junction end is altered; a read error may explain this. The V and J genes are TRBV6-1 and TRBJ1-5, with 8 bases identical to TRBD1. The CDR3 totals 15 residues. CDR1 MNHNS and CDR2 SASEGT come from the germline V gene. The CDR3 protein is CASSEAMTGDQPQHF. Written as DNA, the CDR3 is TGTGCCAGTAGTGAAGCTATGACAGGGGATCAGCCCCAGCATTTT.